This TCR beta chain derives from a study of blood T cell repertoires in COVID-19. Study context: Acute-phase and convalescent COVID-19 samples originated in the United States, Italy and Spain.

Profiled with immunoSEQ multiplex PCR; TCRdb holds only in-frame clones, not every one. The sample includes nearly 250,000 clones, roughly four fifths seen only once; the top ten take 1.9%. V gave up 0 bases and J gave up 2 bases; unmatched junction bases: 5. The CDR3 length is 16 residues. Germline V gene lookup returns CDR1 SGDLS and CDR2 YYNGEE. The rearrangement uses TRBV9 and TRBJ1-3, with 7 bases fitting TRBD1. This sequence was found in an elderly woman with acute or convalescent COVID-19. Sequencing was done on a sample of peripheral blood. CDR3 region: CASSVGEQGTGNTIYF. As DNA, the CDR3 is TGTGCCAGCAGCGTAGGGGAACAGGGGACTGGAAACACCATATATTTT.